The 20 T cell receptor beta chains presented below share a single source sample, sequenced in a study of blood T cell repertoires in COVID-19. Data came from immunoSEQ multiplex PCR; TCRdb stores just in-frame clones and leaves some out. The sample includes approximately 400,000 clones, more than 75% seen only once; the top ten take 1% to 1.5%. Sequencing was done on a sample of PBMCs or T cells enriched from blood (not recorded which). Every receptor here comes from a man younger than 45 who had recovered from COVID-19.

The J gene is TRBJ2-1, the V gene TRBV7-2; 7 bases agree with TRBD2. The CDR3 covers 14 residues. Germline-derived CDR1 and CDR2 are SGHTA and FQGNSA. J gave up 8 bases and V 0 bases, and 4 bases lay outside the gene matches. CDR3 residues: CASSLAPAGYEQFF. The DNA of the CDR3 is TGTGCCAGCAGCTTAGCGCCAGCGGGGTATGAGCAGTTCTTC.

The rearrangement links TRBV9 to TRBJ2-5; maybe TRBD2 (6 bases). CDR1 is SGDLS and CDR2 is YYNGEE in the germline V gene. V was pared by 3 bases and J by 4 bases, with 13 bases between. This CDR3 is built from 14 residues. This chain's CDR3 is CASSANSGAETQYF. The CDR3 DNA reads TGTGCCAGCAGCGCAAATAGCGGAGCAGAGACCCAGTACTTC.

The chain recombines TRBV9 with TRBJ1-6; 8 bases are a match to TRBD1. Germline assignment: CDR1 SGDLS and CDR2 YYNGEE. This CDR3 has 18 residues. J gave up 5 bases and V 0 bases, and 10 bases lay outside the gene matches. The CDR3 DNA reads as TGTGCCAGCAGCGTAGCTCCGGACAGGGACGTTAATAATTCACCCCTCCACTTT. It translates to CASSVAPDRDVNNSPLHF.

The chain links TRBV3-1 (or the pseudogene TRBV3-2) to TRBJ2-5, with 8 bases that match TRBD2. The CDR3 is 14 residues long. Germline loops: CDR1 LGHDT, CDR2 YNNKEL (reference sequence). J gave up 3 bases and V 4 bases, and 4 bases lay outside the gene matches. The CDR3 loop reads CASSLRGGEETQYF. CDR3 nucleotides: TGTGCCAGCAGCCTTCGGGGGGGGGAAGAGACCCAGTACTTC.

The J gene is TRBJ1-1, the V gene TRBV3-1 (or the pseudogene TRBV3-2), with D unclear. The CDR3 runs to 14 residues. Trimming shortened V by 2 bases and J by 6 bases, and 13 bases separated the two germline ends. Germline CDR1 reads LGHDT; CDR2 reads YNNKEL (reference sequence). CDR3 coding DNA: TGTGCCAGCAGCCAAAACCGTGGAGGATCTGAAGCTTTCTTT. Amino acids: CASSQNRGGSEAFF.

This chain joins TRBV11-2 and TRBJ2-1, with D possibly matching TRBD1 (6 bases). Germline CDR1 and CDR2: SGHAT and FQNNGV. The CDR3 has 13 amino acids. Deletions cut 5 bases from V and 6 bases from J, with 11 bases between. In nucleotides, the CDR3 is TGTGCCAGCAGCCGAACAGGGAGCAATGAGCAGTTCTTC. It yields the protein CASSRTGSNEQFF.

This chain connects TRBV6-5 to TRBJ2-1; D not resolved. CDR1 and CDR2 from the germline V gene are MNHEY and SVGAGI. Trimming shortened V by 2 bases and J by 5 bases, and 7 bases separated the two germline ends. This CDR3 is built from 13 residues. CDR3 in amino acids: CASSYHDNNEQFF. In DNA form, the CDR3 reads TGTGCCAGCAGTTACCACGACAACAATGAGCAGTTCTTC.

On this clone itself: The same CDR3 arises from other DNA sequences in this sample as well. V is TRBV5-1 and J is TRBJ2-5; D is uncertain. This CDR3 is 13 amino acids long. Germline V gene data show CDR1 as SGHRS and CDR2 as YFSETQ. The V end was cut by 0 bases, the J end by 5 bases, with 8 bases between. The chain's CDR3 is CASSLGQSETQYF. CDR3 DNA: TGCGCCAGCAGCTTGGGTCAGTCGGAGACCCAGTACTTC.

The rearrangement uses TRBV7-2 and TRBJ1-2; D call uncertain. Germline-derived CDR1 and CDR2 are SGHTA and FQGNSA. The CDR3 totals 15 residues. Trimming stripped 2 bases from V and 5 bases from J, with 15 bases between. This chain's CDR3 is CASSLSPITGYGYTF. DNA for the CDR3: TGTGCCAGCAGCTTATCACCGATAACGGGGTATGGCTACACCTTC.

The CDR3 loop is CASSSPADRVGNEQFF. In nucleotides, the CDR3 is TGTGCCAGCAGCTCTCCGGCGGACAGGGTAGGCAATGAGCAGTTCTTC. The chain recombines TRBV5-4 with TRBJ2-1; 8 bases align to TRBD1. There are 16 residues in the CDR3. Germline CDR1 is SGHNT and CDR2 is YYREEE (reference sequence). After removal of 3 bases from V and 6 bases from J, the junction contained 11 bases not matched to a gene.

The rearrangement links TRBV7-9 to TRBJ2-1, with D perhaps TRBD1 (5 bases). Germline CDR1 is SEHNR and CDR2 is FQNEAQ (reference sequence). Between the trimmed V and J ends, which lost 2 bases and 7 bases, there was a span of 15 bases. The CDR3 loop spans 15 amino acids. The CDR3, as DNA: TGTGCCAGCAGCTTACTTTGGCAGGGTGGAAATGAGCAGTTCTTC. Translation: CASSLLWQGGNEQFF.

This chain joins TRBV4-1 and TRBJ2-5, with 10 positions matching TRBD2. The trim removed 4 bases at V and 2 bases at J, leaving 10 bases unmatched. This CDR3 comprises 17 residues. CDR1 is MGHRA and CDR2 is YSYEKL in the germline V gene. The CDR3 here is CASSPYPSGGAQETQYF. The CDR3, as DNA: TGCGCCAGCAGCCCATATCCCAGCGGGGGGGCTCAAGAGACCCAGTACTTC.

The rearrangement links TRBV6-2 or TRBV6-3 to TRBJ1-1; D unclear. The CDR3 length is 12 residues. Germline CDR1 and CDR2: MNHEY and SVGEGT. V was shortened by 4 bases and J by 1 base, with 4 bases between the two germline ends. In nucleotides, the CDR3 is TGTGCCAGCAGTTGGAGGAACACTGAAGCTTTCTTT. This sequence encodes CASSWRNTEAFF.

The DNA of the CDR3 is TGTGCCAGCAGCCAATCCACAGTGTCTGTCGCTTTCTTT. Its translation is CASSQSTVSVAFF. The chain uses TRBV16 and TRBJ1-1; no clear D gene. The V gene lost 0 bases and the J gene lost 11 bases, with 13 bases spanning the gap. Germline V gene data show CDR1 as KGHSY and CDR2 as FQNENV. The CDR3 is 13 residues long.

This clone was observed a single time. The V gene is TRBV5-1, the J gene TRBJ2-1, with a possible D match to TRBD2 (6 bases). Germline-derived CDR1 and CDR2 are SGHRS and YFSETQ. Trimming shortened V by 2 bases and J by 0 bases, and 9 bases separated the two germline ends. The CDR3 extends over 15 amino acids. This chain's CDR3 is CASSFDGGSYNEQFF. In nucleotides, the CDR3 is TGCGCCAGCAGCTTTGACGGGGGCTCCTACAATGAGCAGTTCTTC.

This clone appeared a few times. This sequence joins TRBV18 and TRBJ1-1, with D hard to call. The germline V gene has CDR1 KGHSH and CDR2 LQKENI. The V and J ends lost 1 base and 3 bases respectively, with 12 bases between them. The length of the CDR3 is 15 residues. The CDR3 nucleotides are TGTGCCAGCTCACCACAGTTTTCTCGGGACACTGAAGCTTTCTTT. It translates to CASSPQFSRDTEAFF.

This clone was observed a handful of times. The rearrangement joins TRBV5-4 to TRBJ1-1, with 8 bases fitting TRBD1. J was trimmed by 4 bases and V by 0 bases; bases with no gene match: 8. CDR1 and CDR2 (germline): SGHNT, YYREEE (reference sequence). The CDR3 runs 16 residues. The CDR3 DNA sequence: TGTGCCAGCAGCTTGGCCGGGGGCAGGGGGCCCACTGAAGCTTTCTTT. This sequence encodes CASSLAGGRGPTEAFF.

The chain employs TRBV11-2 and TRBJ2-1; perhaps TRBD1 as D (6 bases). The V gene's germline CDR1 is SGHAT and CDR2 FQNNGV. The V end lost 4 bases, the J end lost 4 bases, and 14 bases lay between the germline ends. This CDR3 spans 15 amino acids. The CDR3: CASSSDRLGYNEQFF. The CDR3 nucleotides are TGTGCCAGCAGCTCTGACAGGTTGGGGTACAATGAGCAGTTCTTC.

V and J are TRBV14 and TRBJ2-7; 9 nucleotides align to TRBD1. CDR3 size: 15 residues. CDR1 and CDR2 from the germline V gene are SGHDN and FVKESK. The ends lost 2 bases at V and 2 bases at J; junction bases unmatched: 4. As DNA, the CDR3 is TGTGCCAGCAGCCAACCCGGGACAGGGACCTACGAGCAGTACTTC. Translating it yields CASSQPGTGTYEQYF.

The rearrangement links TRBV6-5 to TRBJ1-5, with D hard to call. V was shortened by 0 bases and J by 2 bases, with 11 bases between the two germline ends. Per the germline V gene, CDR1 is MNHEY and CDR2 is SVGAGI. CDR3 size: 16 residues. CDR3 in amino acids: CASSYSHSLGNQPQHF. As DNA, the CDR3 is TGTGCCAGCAGTTACTCGCACAGCTTAGGCAATCAGCCCCAGCATTTT.